The 20 T cell receptor beta chains below were found in one sample sequenced in a study of post-analysis software for immune sequencing data. The TCR beta cDNA libraries carried unique molecular identifiers. TCRdb redid the calling of the PCR reads with MiXCR, one entry per CDR3 protein. Here the sample spans roughly 650,000 distinct CDR3 sequences, approximately 59% being singletons. Points from the study as a whole: About five TRBV segments, including TRBV5-6, TRBV5-1 and TRBV20-1, were more frequent in patients than controls.

These receptors' targets are unknown. The sequenced sample was blood. The receptors were sampled from a girl between 2 and 10 years old with multiple sclerosis.

V is TRBV7-8 and J is TRBJ2-7; 7 bases map to TRBD1. Losses at the gene ends were 5 bases for V and 12 bases for J; bases not matched to a gene: 13. Germline V gene sequence: CDR1 SGHVS, CDR2 FQNEAQ. There are 13 residues in the CDR3. The DNA for the CDR3 is TGTGCCAGCAGCCGGGGACAGTTCTACGATTCGTACTTC. This sequence encodes CASSRGQFYDSYF. Using reference TRBV7-8 and TRBJ2-7 for the parts outside the CDR3, the full variable domain is GAGVSQSPRYKVAKRGQDVALRCDPISGHVSLFWYQQALGQGPEFLTYFQNEAQLDKSGLPSDRFFAERPEGSVSTLKIQRTQQEDSAVYLCASSRGQFYDSYFGPGTRLTVT.

This clonotype appeared a single time. The chain uses TRBV29-1 and TRBJ1-1; 7 bases align to TRBD1. V lost 5 bases and J lost 5; bases outside the gene matches: 11. The germline gives CDR1 SQVTM, CDR2 ANQGSEA. CDR3 length equals 14 residues. In nucleotides, the CDR3 is TGCAGCGTTTCATCTCCAGGGGGACGGACTGAAGCTTTCTTT. Translating it yields CSVSSPGGRTEAFF.

The chain uses TRBV28 and TRBJ2-7; D is uncertain. This CDR3 is 12 amino acids long. Germline assignment: CDR1 MDHEN and CDR2 SYDVKM. Trimming cost V 2 bases and J 7 bases, with 9 bases left between them. The CDR3 nucleotides read TGTGCCAGCAGTTTAAAGGCCTGGGAGCAGTACTTC. Its protein product is CASSLKAWEQYF.

This clonotype appeared a few times. The chain has TRBV2 and TRBJ2-1, with 10 bases matching TRBD1. The germline gives CDR1 SNHLY, CDR2 FYNNEI. With V trimmed by 5 bases and J by 5 bases, 3 bases remained unmatched. This CDR3 has 14 amino acids. The CDR3: CASSRGTGDNEQFF. The CDR3 DNA is TGTGCCAGCAGTCGTGGGACAGGGGACAATGAGCAGTTCTTC.

This clonotype was picked up a small number of times. J is TRBJ2-3 and V is TRBV7-8; D is ambiguous. Trimming removed 6 bases from V and 1 base from J, with 8 bases in between. The CDR3 runs to 13 residues. Germline CDR1 is SGHVS and CDR2 is FQNEAQ. The CDR3 reads CASSRDRTDTQYF. The CDR3 DNA follows: TGTGCCAGCAGTAGAGACCGCACAGATACGCAGTATTTT.

The chain links TRBV3-1 to TRBJ2-7; maybe TRBD2 (5 bases). The V and J ends lost 3 bases and 7 bases respectively, with 19 bases between them. Per germline, CDR1 LGHDT and CDR2 YNNKEL (reference sequence). The CDR3 contains 15 residues. The CDR3 DNA follows: TGTGCCAGCAGCCAGGTTCGTGAGGGCGATGGAGAGCAGTACTTC. This translates into CASSQVREGDGEQYF.

The chain joins TRBV7-2 to TRBJ2-3; D is uncertain. CDR1 is SGHTA, CDR2 FQGNSA, per germline. The CDR3 loop spans 12 amino acids. With 6 bases removed from V and 7 bases from J, the gap between germline ends came to 11 bases. CDR3 sequence reads: CASSDQRNTQYF. As DNA, the CDR3 is TGTGCCAGCAGTGACCAGAGGAATACGCAGTATTTT. The complete variable domain, with remaining parts taken from reference TRBV7-2 and TRBJ2-3, reads GAGVSQSPSNKVTEKGKDVELRCDPISGHTALYWYRQSLGQGLEFLIYFQGNSAPDKSGLPSDRFSAERTGGSVSTLTIQRTQQEDSAVYLCASSDQRNTQYFGPGTRLTVL.

This chain joins TRBV7-3 and TRBJ1-1; TRBD1 is a possible D gene (5 bases). CDR3 length equals 15 residues. V lost 0 bases, J lost 5 bases, and 13 bases lay in between. Germline V CDR1 and CDR2: SGHTA, FQGTGA. This CDR3 reads CASSLTSVGVTEAFF. CDR3 DNA sequence: TGTGCCAGCAGCTTAACGTCGGTGGGGGTGACTGAAGCTTTCTTT.

V gene TRBV14 combines with J gene TRBJ2-5; TRBD2 matches at 12 bases. The tail of the sequence fits TRBJ2-7 better, so the J call may be wrong. The germline V gene encodes CDR1 SGHDN and CDR2 FVKESK. The CDR3 has 16 residues. This chain's CDR3 is CASSHMTSGSTDEQYF. The CDR3 DNA sequence: TGTGCCAGCAGCCATATGACTAGCGGGAGTACGGACGAGCAGTACTTC.

The chain recombines TRBV14 with TRBJ1-2; D possibly corresponds to TRBD1 (5 bases). CDR1 and CDR2 from the germline V gene are SGHDN and FVKESK. V lost 0 bases and J lost 4, with 9 bases in between. The CDR3 runs to 14 residues. CDR3 amino acids: CASSQEMRGYGYTF. Here the CDR3 DNA reads TGTGCCAGCAGCCAAGAGATGAGGGGCTATGGCTACACCTTC.

The gene calls are TRBV7-6 and TRBJ2-7; D might be TRBD1 (6 bases). Germline CDR1 SGHVS, CDR2 FNYEAQ. The CDR3 is 15 amino acids. V shed 0 bases and J shed 5 bases, with 14 bases lying between them. The CDR3 loop reads CASSLAQGIPHEQYF. CDR3 nucleotides: TGTGCCAGCAGCTTAGCACAGGGTATTCCCCACGAGCAGTACTTC.

For the CDR3, the DNA is TGCAGCGTTGAGAGGCCCGGGATGGGTTACGAGCAGTACTTC. Its protein is CSVERPGMGYEQYF. The chain couples TRBV29-1 to TRBJ2-7; weak D call: TRBD2 (5 bases). V lost 3 bases, J lost 4 bases, and 16 bases lay in between. CDR3 size: 14 residues. Germline V lookup: CDR1 SQVTM, CDR2 ANQGSEA.

The gene calls are TRBV7-3 and TRBJ2-3, with 8 bases that match TRBD1. CDR3 size: 16 residues. The V and J ends lost 5 bases and 4 bases, in that order; junction bases with no gene match: 11. Germline CDR1 and CDR2: SGHTA and FQGTGA. In DNA form, the CDR3 reads TGTGCCAGCAGCCCGGGACAGGTGTACGACGCAGATACGCAGTATTTT. As protein: CASSPGQVYDADTQYF.

The genes are TRBV5-6 and TRBJ1-2, with a possible D match to TRBD1 (5 bases). CDR1 is SGHDT and CDR2 is YYEEEE in the germline V gene. Trimming took off 4 bases at V and 1 base at J, with 17 bases between the two ends. CDR3 length equals 16 residues. The CDR3 loop is CASSRDAGRINYGYTF. The CDR3, as DNA: TGTGCCAGCAGCAGAGACGCGGGACGGATTAACTATGGCTACACCTTC.

This sequence joins TRBV14 and TRBJ1-1; maybe TRBD1 (5 bases). The CDR3 runs to 17 residues. Between the trimmed V and J ends, which lost 0 bases and 4 bases, there was a span of 18 bases. In germline, CDR1 is SGHDN, CDR2 FVKESK. The CDR3 DNA follows: TGTGCCAGCAGCCAAGATTTCTTCAAGCAGGGAACCACTGAAGCTTTCTTT. The encoded protein is CASSQDFFKQGTTEAFF.

The chain combines TRBV24-1 with TRBJ2-1; possibly TRBD1 for D (6 bases). Trimming pared 4 bases from V and 5 bases from J, leaving 20 bases between. Germline V gives CDR1 KGHDR, CDR2 SFDVKD. The CDR3 is 17 residues long. This CDR3 is CATSDPFRDNRNNEQFF. In DNA form, the CDR3 reads TGTGCCACCAGTGACCCTTTCCGGGACAATCGAAACAATGAGCAGTTCTTC.

This sequence joins TRBV20-1 and TRBJ2-1; D is perhaps TRBD1 (6 bases). The CDR3 extends over 14 amino acids. Germline V gene data show CDR1 as DFQATT and CDR2 as SNEGSKA (reference sequence). V gave up 5 bases and J gave up 0 bases, with 11 bases separating them. CDR3 DNA sequence: TGCAGTGCTCGGGACATGAGCTCCTACAATGAGCAGTTCTTC. Translated, it gives CSARDMSSYNEQFF.

This clonotype was picked up a small number of times. This chain links TRBV11-3 with TRBJ2-5, with TRBD1 matching 10 bases. CDR3 length equals 14 residues. V was pared by 5 bases and J by 4 bases, with 4 bases of the junction left unmatched. CDR1 SGHNT and CDR2 YENEEA come from the germline V gene. CDR3 DNA sequence: TGTGCCAGCAGCCTGGACAGGGGGGTAGAGACCCAGTACTTC. As protein: CASSLDRGVETQYF.

This clonotype showed up just a few times. CDR3: CASSPKGTAYQTDTQYF. The CDR3 nucleotides are TGTGCCAGCAGCCCGAAGGGGACAGCTTACCAAACAGATACGCAGTATTTT. The rearrangement joins TRBV7-6 to TRBJ2-3, with 7 nucleotides matching TRBD1. V trimming: 5 bases; J trimming: 3 bases; junction bases outside the gene matches: 14. Germline V gives CDR1 SGHVS, CDR2 FNYEAQ. CDR3 length: 17 residues. The full variable domain, in which reference TRBV7-6 and TRBJ2-3 provide the parts outside the CDR3, is GAGVSQSPRYKVTKRGQDVALRCDPISGHVSLYWYRQALGQGPEFLTYFNYEAQQDKSGLPNDRFSAERPEGSISTLTIQRTEQRDSAMYRCASSPKGTAYQTDTQYFGPGTRLTVL.

This clonotype was counted between two and nine times. V usage is TRBV12-3 or TRBV12-4 and J usage is TRBJ2-3, with 7 bases aligning to TRBD2. This CDR3 is built from 19 residues. Trimming took 3 bases from V and 0 from J; bases not matched to a gene: 15. DNA for the CDR3: TGTGCCAGCAGTTTTCGGCGGGGGACTACCTTGACTAGCACAGATACGCAGTATTTT. As protein: CASSFRRGTTLTSTDTQYF.